A selection of T cell receptor beta chains follows, all from one sample in a study of shared clonotypes between healthy human individuals. Generated by immunoSEQ multiplex PCR, the TCRdb table keeps only in-frame clones and is missing some. This table holds some 2 million clones, over 85% found once. Sequencing was carried out using naive CD4+ T cells sorted from blood. These receptors were collected from a man aged 18 to 29 in good health. Each CDR3 is given with its conserved first and last residue. Each record gives: D gene, J gene, V gene, clone size, CDR3 protein, CDR3 DNA. A D gene is named only where the DNA matches it firmly. Where a row states a size, it is once, few, many or the class of an expanded clone; other rows omit it.

d_call: TRBD1; j_call: TRBJ1-1; v_call: TRBV25-1; clone_size: once; cdr3_aa: CASSDPGTGNTEAFF; cdr3_nt: TGTGCCAGCAGTGACCCAGGGACAGGGAACACTGAAGCTTTCTTT
d_call: .; j_call: TRBJ2-1; v_call: TRBV27; clone_size: .; cdr3_aa: CASNEQFF; cdr3_nt: TGTGCCAGCAACGAGCAGTTCTTC
d_call: TRBD2; j_call: TRBJ2-7; v_call: TRBV11-2; clone_size: .; cdr3_aa: CASSLRLAPYEQYF; cdr3_nt: TGTGCCAGCAGCTTAAGACTAGCGCCCTACGAGCAGTACTTC
d_call: .; j_call: TRBJ1-2; v_call: TRBV2; clone_size: .; cdr3_aa: CASSPQGVVNYGYTF; cdr3_nt: TGTGCCAGCAGCCCCCAGGGTGTTGTTAACTATGGCTACACCTTC
d_call: TRBD2; j_call: TRBJ2-3; v_call: TRBV5-1; clone_size: .; cdr3_aa: CASSLGTSGRTDTQYF; cdr3_nt: TGCGCCAGCAGCTTGGGGACTAGCGGACGCACAGATACGCAGTATTTT
d_call: .; j_call: TRBJ2-3; v_call: TRBV28; clone_size: .; cdr3_aa: CASSFWRGQADTQYF; cdr3_nt: TGTGCCAGCAGTTTTTGGAGGGGGCAGGCAGATACGCAGTATTTT
d_call: TRBD2; j_call: TRBJ2-1; v_call: TRBV2; clone_size: .; cdr3_aa: CASMGTGGYNEQFF; cdr3_nt: TGTGCCAGCATGGGAACGGGAGGCTACAATGAGCAGTTCTTC
d_call: TRBD1; j_call: TRBJ1-1; v_call: TRBV2; clone_size: .; cdr3_aa: CASSATGATEAFF; cdr3_nt: TGTGCCAGCAGTGCTACAGGGGCCACTGAAGCTTTCTTT
d_call: .; j_call: TRBJ2-3; v_call: TRBV5-1; clone_size: .; cdr3_aa: CATQQDSSTDTQYF; cdr3_nt: TGCGCCACGCAACAGGATTCTAGCACAGATACGCAGTATTTT
d_call: .; j_call: TRBJ2-7; v_call: TRBV6-6; clone_size: .; cdr3_aa: CASSYASGRSSYEQYF; cdr3_nt: TGTGCCAGCAGTTACGCTTCTGGCAGGAGCTCCTACGAGCAGTACTTC
d_call: .; j_call: TRBJ2-3; v_call: TRBV29-1; clone_size: .; cdr3_aa: CSTRGQVSTDTQYF; cdr3_nt: TGCAGCACCCGAGGGCAGGTCTCCACAGATACGCAGTATTTT
d_call: TRBD2; j_call: TRBJ2-3; v_call: TRBV5-6; clone_size: .; cdr3_aa: CASSLTSGGADTQYF; cdr3_nt: TGTGCCAGCAGTTTGACTAGCGGGGGGGCAGATACGCAGTATTTT
d_call: TRBD2; j_call: TRBJ2-1; v_call: TRBV2; clone_size: .; cdr3_aa: CAGMTGGGEQFF; cdr3_nt: TGTGCCGGAATGACGGGGGGAGGTGAGCAGTTCTTC
d_call: TRBD2; j_call: TRBJ2-3; v_call: TRBV7-2; clone_size: .; cdr3_aa: CASLAGVADTQYF; cdr3_nt: TGTGCCAGCTTAGCGGGAGTTGCGGATACGCAGTATTTT
d_call: TRBD1; j_call: TRBJ1-5; v_call: TRBV28; clone_size: .; cdr3_aa: CASSSRTGHNQPQHF; cdr3_nt: TGTGCCAGCAGTAGCCGGACAGGGCACAATCAGCCCCAGCATTTT
d_call: TRBD2; j_call: TRBJ2-1; v_call: TRBV4-2; clone_size: .; cdr3_aa: CASSQDRGGGAKFF; cdr3_nt: TGTGCCAGCAGCCAAGACCGTGGCGGGGGGGCCAAGTTCTTC
d_call: .; j_call: TRBJ2-7; v_call: TRBV2; clone_size: .; cdr3_aa: CASSEYRAIDPNEQYF; cdr3_nt: TGTGCCAGCAGTGAATATAGAGCGATAGACCCCAACGAGCAGTACTTC
d_call: TRBD2; j_call: TRBJ2-7; v_call: TRBV19; clone_size: .; cdr3_aa: CASSIALAGGPIYEQYF; cdr3_nt: TGTGCCAGTAGTATAGCACTAGCGGGAGGGCCGATCTACGAGCAGTACTTC
d_call: .; j_call: TRBJ2-7; v_call: TRBV5-1; clone_size: .; cdr3_aa: CASSLPGSISYEQYF; cdr3_nt: TGCGCCAGCAGCTTGCCCGGTAGTATCTCCTACGAGCAGTACTTC
d_call: TRBD2; j_call: TRBJ2-7; v_call: TRBV11-2; clone_size: .; cdr3_aa: CASSPGLAGPYEQYF; cdr3_nt: TGTGCCAGCAGCCCGGGACTAGCGGGGCCCTACGAGCAGTACTTC
d_call: TRBD2; j_call: TRBJ2-3; v_call: TRBV5-8; clone_size: .; cdr3_aa: CASSLLAGVLDTQYF; cdr3_nt: TGTGCCAGCAGTCTACTAGCGGGAGTGCTAGATACGCAGTATTTT
d_call: .; j_call: TRBJ1-5; v_call: TRBV6-5; clone_size: .; cdr3_aa: CASSYRSGQPQHF; cdr3_nt: TGTGCCAGCAGTTACAGGTCGGGTCAGCCCCAGCATTTT
d_call: TRBD1; j_call: TRBJ2-7; v_call: TRBV6-1; clone_size: .; cdr3_aa: CALKAQGVSYEQYF; cdr3_nt: TGTGCCCTAAAAGCCCAGGGGGTCTCCTACGAGCAGTACTTC
d_call: .; j_call: TRBJ1-5; v_call: TRBV4-1; clone_size: .; cdr3_aa: CASSQGIYSNQPQHF; cdr3_nt: TGCGCCAGCAGCCAAGGAATATATAGCAATCAGCCCCAGCATTTT
d_call: .; j_call: TRBJ1-2; v_call: TRBV5-1; clone_size: .; cdr3_aa: CASSLAGGQRFYTF; cdr3_nt: TGCGCCAGCAGCTTGGCCGGGGGACAAAGGTTCTACACCTTC
d_call: .; j_call: TRBJ2-3; v_call: TRBV30; clone_size: .; cdr3_aa: CVMEYTTDTQYF; cdr3_nt: TGTGTCATGGAGTACACCACAGATACGCAGTATTTT
d_call: .; j_call: TRBJ2-7; v_call: TRBV11-2; clone_size: .; cdr3_aa: CASSLGNTVGNEQYF; cdr3_nt: TGTGCCAGCAGCTTAGGAAACACAGTGGGCAACGAGCAGTACTTC
d_call: TRBD2; j_call: TRBJ2-1; v_call: TRBV7-2; clone_size: .; cdr3_aa: CASSLGSSGSIYEQFF; cdr3_nt: TGTGCCAGCAGCTTAGGTTCTAGCGGGAGTATCTATGAGCAGTTCTTC
d_call: TRBD1; j_call: TRBJ2-7; v_call: TRBV10-3; clone_size: .; cdr3_aa: CAISDGDRGGPYEQYF; cdr3_nt: TGTGCCATCAGCGATGGGGACAGGGGAGGCCCCTACGAGCAGTACTTC
d_call: TRBD2; j_call: TRBJ2-1; v_call: TRBV28; clone_size: .; cdr3_aa: CASSERGTYNEQFF; cdr3_nt: TGTGCCAGCAGTGAGCGGGGCACCTACAATGAGCAGTTCTTC
d_call: TRBD1; j_call: TRBJ1-6; v_call: TRBV27; clone_size: once; cdr3_aa: CASSPIWPRTGGRSPLHF; cdr3_nt: TGTGCCAGCAGTCCCATTTGGCCCAGGACAGGGGGTCGTTCACCCCTCCACTTT
d_call: .; j_call: TRBJ1-5; v_call: TRBV7-8; clone_size: .; cdr3_aa: CASSDGTGNQPQHF; cdr3_nt: TGTGCCAGCAGCGACGGGACGGGCAATCAGCCCCAGCATTTT
d_call: TRBD1; j_call: TRBJ1-2; v_call: TRBV6-6; clone_size: .; cdr3_aa: CASSSEGGRYGYTF; cdr3_nt: TGTGCCAGCAGTTCGGAAGGGGGCCGGTATGGCTACACCTTC
d_call: .; j_call: TRBJ1-2; v_call: TRBV7-2; clone_size: once; cdr3_aa: CASSLAHRAYGYTF; cdr3_nt: TGTGCCAGCAGCTTAGCCCACAGGGCCTATGGCTACACCTTC
d_call: .; j_call: TRBJ2-2; v_call: TRBV7-8; clone_size: .; cdr3_aa: CASSLWEDGELFF; cdr3_nt: TGTGCCAGCAGCTTATGGGAGGACGGGGAGCTGTTTTTT
d_call: .; j_call: TRBJ2-1; v_call: TRBV10-3; clone_size: .; cdr3_aa: CAISPTRNEQFF; cdr3_nt: TGTGCCATCAGCCCGACTAGGAATGAGCAGTTCTTC
d_call: .; j_call: TRBJ2-3; v_call: TRBV6-5; clone_size: once; cdr3_aa: CASSYIDTQYF; cdr3_nt: TGTGCCAGCAGTTACATCGATACGCAGTATTTT
d_call: .; j_call: TRBJ2-3; v_call: TRBV11-2; clone_size: .; cdr3_aa: CASSLRWAGDTQYF; cdr3_nt: TGTGCCAGCAGCTTAAGATGGGCGGGGGATACGCAGTATTTT
d_call: .; j_call: TRBJ1-5; v_call: TRBV10-3; clone_size: .; cdr3_aa: CASVGDVNQPQHF; cdr3_nt: TGTGCCTCGGTAGGGGACGTCAATCAGCCCCAGCATTTT
d_call: .; j_call: TRBJ1-5; v_call: TRBV5-1; clone_size: .; cdr3_aa: CASSPYPSRESNQPQHF; cdr3_nt: TGCGCCAGCAGCCCTTATCCGAGCAGGGAGAGCAATCAGCCCCAGCATTTT
d_call: .; j_call: TRBJ1-5; v_call: TRBV7-2; clone_size: .; cdr3_aa: CASSFVGPTGQPQHF; cdr3_nt: TGTGCCAGCAGCTTCGTTGGGCCGACAGGTCAGCCCCAGCATTTT
d_call: .; j_call: TRBJ2-3; v_call: TRBV7-2; clone_size: .; cdr3_aa: CASSSSPQADTQYF; cdr3_nt: TGTGCCAGCAGCTCCTCGCCGCAGGCAGATACGCAGTATTTT
d_call: TRBD1; j_call: TRBJ2-5; v_call: TRBV4-3; clone_size: .; cdr3_aa: CASSLRTGQVQETQYF; cdr3_nt: TGCGCCAGCAGCCTCCGGACAGGGCAAGTCCAAGAGACCCAGTACTTC
d_call: .; j_call: TRBJ1-6; v_call: TRBV7-9; clone_size: .; cdr3_aa: CASSSRGGGNSPLHF; cdr3_nt: TGTGCCAGCAGCTCCCGGGGGGGTGGAAATTCACCCCTCCACTTT
d_call: TRBD1; j_call: TRBJ1-6; v_call: TRBV30; clone_size: .; cdr3_aa: CAWDRDNSPLHF; cdr3_nt: TGTGCCTGGGACAGGGATAATTCACCCCTCCACTTT